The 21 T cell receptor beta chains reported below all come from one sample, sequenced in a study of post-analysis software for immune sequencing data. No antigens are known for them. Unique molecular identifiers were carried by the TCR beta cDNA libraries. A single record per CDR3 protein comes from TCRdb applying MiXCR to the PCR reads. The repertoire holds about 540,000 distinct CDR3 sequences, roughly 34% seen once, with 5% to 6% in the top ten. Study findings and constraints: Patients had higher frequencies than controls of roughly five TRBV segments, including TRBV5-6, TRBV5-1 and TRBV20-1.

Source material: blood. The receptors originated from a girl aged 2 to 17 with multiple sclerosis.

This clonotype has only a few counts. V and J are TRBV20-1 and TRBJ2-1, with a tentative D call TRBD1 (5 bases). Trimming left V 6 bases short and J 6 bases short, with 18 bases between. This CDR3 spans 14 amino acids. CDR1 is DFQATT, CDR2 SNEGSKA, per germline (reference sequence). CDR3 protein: CSAEIPQGFNEQFF. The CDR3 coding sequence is TGCAGTGCCGAAATACCCCAGGGTTTCAATGAGCAGTTCTTC.

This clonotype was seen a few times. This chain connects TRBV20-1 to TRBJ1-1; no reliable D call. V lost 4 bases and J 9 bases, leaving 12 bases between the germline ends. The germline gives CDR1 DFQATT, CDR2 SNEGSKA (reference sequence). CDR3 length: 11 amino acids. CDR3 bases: TGCAGTGCTAAGTGGACGGCCAAAGCTTTCTTT. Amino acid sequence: CSAKWTAKAFF.

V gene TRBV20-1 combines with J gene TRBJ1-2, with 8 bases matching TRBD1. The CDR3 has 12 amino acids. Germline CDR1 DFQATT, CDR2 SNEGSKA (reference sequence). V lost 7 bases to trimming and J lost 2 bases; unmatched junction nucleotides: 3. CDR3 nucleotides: TGCAGTGGCGCAGGGGGCAACTATGGCTACACCTTC. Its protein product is CSGAGGNYGYTF.

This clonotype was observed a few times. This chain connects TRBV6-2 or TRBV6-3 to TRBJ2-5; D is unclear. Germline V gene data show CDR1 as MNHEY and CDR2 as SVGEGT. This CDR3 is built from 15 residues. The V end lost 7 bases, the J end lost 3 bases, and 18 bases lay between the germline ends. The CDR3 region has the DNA TGTGCCAGCACCCAGGCTGCACTGAAGGAAGAGACCCAGTACTTC. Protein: CASTQAALKEETQYF.

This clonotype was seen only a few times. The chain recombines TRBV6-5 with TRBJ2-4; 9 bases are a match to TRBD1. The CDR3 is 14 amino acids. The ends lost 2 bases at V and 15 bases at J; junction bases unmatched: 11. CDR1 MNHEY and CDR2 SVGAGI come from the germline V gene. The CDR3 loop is CASSYAGTGKRTYF. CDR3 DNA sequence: TGTGCCAGCAGTTACGCGGGGACAGGGAAGCGAACGTACTTC.

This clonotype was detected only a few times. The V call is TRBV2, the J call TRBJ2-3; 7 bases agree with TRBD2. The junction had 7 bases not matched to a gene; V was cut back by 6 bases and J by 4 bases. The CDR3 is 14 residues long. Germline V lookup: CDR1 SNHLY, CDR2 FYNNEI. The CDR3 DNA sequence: TGTGCCAGCAGCCTAGGACTAGACCCAGATACGCAGTATTTT. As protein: CASSLGLDPDTQYF.

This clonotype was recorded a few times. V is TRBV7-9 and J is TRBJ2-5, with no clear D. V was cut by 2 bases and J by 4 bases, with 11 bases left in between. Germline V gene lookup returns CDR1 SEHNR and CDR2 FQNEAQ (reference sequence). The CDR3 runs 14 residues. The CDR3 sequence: CASSLTIAGETQYF. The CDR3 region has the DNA TGTGCCAGCAGCTTAACCATCGCTGGAGAGACCCAGTACTTC.

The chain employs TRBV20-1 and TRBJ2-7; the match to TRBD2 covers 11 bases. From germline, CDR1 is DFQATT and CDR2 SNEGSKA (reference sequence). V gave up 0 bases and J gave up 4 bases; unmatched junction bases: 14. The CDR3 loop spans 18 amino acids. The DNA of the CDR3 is TGCAGTGCTAGAGATGGTCGTAGCGGGGGGGGGAGGACATACGAGCAGTACTTC. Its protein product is CSARDGRSGGGRTYEQYF.

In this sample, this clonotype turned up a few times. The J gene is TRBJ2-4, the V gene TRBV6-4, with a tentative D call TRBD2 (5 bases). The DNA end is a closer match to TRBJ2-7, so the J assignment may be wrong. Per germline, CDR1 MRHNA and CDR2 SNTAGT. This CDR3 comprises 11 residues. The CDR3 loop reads CAKRTCYEQYF. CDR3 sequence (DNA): TGTGCCAAACGGACTTGCTACGAGCAGTACTTC.

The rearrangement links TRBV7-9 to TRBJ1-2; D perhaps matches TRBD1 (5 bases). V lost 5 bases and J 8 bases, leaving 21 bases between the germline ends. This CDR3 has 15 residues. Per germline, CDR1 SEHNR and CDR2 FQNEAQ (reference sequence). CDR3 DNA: TGTGCCAGCAGCCGTGGGACGGCCTTGTTGTCAGGCTACACCTTC. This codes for CASSRGTALLSGYTF.

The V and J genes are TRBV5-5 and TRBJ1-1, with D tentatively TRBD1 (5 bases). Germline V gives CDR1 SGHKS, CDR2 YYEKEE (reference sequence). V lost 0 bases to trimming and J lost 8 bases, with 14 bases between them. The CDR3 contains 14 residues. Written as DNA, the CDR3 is TGTGCCAGCAGCTTGGCCCCGACAGAACGGGAAGCTTTCTTT. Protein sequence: CASSLAPTEREAFF.

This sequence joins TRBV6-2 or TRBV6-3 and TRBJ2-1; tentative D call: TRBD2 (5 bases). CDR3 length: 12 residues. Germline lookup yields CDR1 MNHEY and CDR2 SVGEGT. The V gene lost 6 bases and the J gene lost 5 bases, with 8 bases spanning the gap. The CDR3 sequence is CASRTSDNEQFF. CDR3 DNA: TGTGCCAGCAGAACTAGTGACAATGAGCAGTTCTTC.

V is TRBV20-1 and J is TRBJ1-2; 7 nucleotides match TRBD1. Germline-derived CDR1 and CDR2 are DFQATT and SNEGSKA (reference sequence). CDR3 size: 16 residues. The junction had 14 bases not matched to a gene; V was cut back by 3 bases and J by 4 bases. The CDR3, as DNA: TGCAGTGCTAGGGAAGTGGGACAGTTGGCCCCCTATGGCTACACCTTC. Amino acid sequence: CSAREVGQLAPYGYTF.

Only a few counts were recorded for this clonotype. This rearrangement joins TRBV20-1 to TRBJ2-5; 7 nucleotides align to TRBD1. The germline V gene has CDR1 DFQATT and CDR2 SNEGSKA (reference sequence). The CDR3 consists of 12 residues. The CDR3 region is CGQVRGQETQYF. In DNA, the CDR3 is TGCGGCCAGGTCAGGGGGCAAGAGACCCAGTACTTC.

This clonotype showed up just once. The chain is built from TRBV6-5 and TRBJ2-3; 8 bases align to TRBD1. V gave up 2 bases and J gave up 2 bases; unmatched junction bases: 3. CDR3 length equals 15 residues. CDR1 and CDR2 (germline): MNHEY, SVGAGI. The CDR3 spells CASSYETGVTDTQYF. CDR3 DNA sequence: TGTGCCAGCAGTTACGAGACAGGGGTCACAGATACGCAGTATTTT.

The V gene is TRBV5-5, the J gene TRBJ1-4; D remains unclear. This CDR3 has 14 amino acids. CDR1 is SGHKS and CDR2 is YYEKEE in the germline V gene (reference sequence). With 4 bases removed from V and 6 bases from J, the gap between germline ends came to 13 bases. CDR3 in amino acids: CASSLTDLDEKLFF. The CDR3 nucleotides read TGTGCCAGCAGCCTAACCGACCTGGATGAAAAACTGTTTTTT. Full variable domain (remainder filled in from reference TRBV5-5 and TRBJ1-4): DAGVTQSPTHLIKTRGQQVTLRCSPISGHKSVSWYQQVLGQGPQFIFQYYEKEERGRGNFPDRFSARQFPNYSSELNVNALLLGDSALYLCASSLTDLDEKLFFGSGTQLSVL.

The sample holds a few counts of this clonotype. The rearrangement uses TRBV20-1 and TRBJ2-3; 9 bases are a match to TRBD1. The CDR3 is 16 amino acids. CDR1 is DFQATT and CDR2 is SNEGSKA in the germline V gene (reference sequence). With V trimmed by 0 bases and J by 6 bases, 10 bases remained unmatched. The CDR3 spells CSARDLDRGHADTQYF. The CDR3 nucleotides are TGCAGTGCTAGAGATTTGGACAGGGGACATGCGGATACGCAGTATTTT.

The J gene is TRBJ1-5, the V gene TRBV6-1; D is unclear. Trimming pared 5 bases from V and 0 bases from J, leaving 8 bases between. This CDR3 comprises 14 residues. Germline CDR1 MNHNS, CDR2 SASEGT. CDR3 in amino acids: CASSIFPSNQPQHF. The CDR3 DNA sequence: TGTGCCAGCAGTATATTCCCTAGCAATCAGCCCCAGCATTTT.

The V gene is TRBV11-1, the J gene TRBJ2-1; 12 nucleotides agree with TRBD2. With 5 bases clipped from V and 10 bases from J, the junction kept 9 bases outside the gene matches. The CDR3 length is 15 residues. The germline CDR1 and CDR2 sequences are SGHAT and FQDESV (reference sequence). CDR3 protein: CASSLTSGGPQEQFF. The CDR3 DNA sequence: TGTGCCAGCAGCCTGACTAGCGGGGGCCCCCAGGAGCAGTTCTTC.

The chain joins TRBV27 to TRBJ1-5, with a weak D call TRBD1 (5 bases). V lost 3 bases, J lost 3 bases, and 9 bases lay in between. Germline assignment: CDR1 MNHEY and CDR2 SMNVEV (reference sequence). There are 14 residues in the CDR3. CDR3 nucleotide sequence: TGTGCCAGCAGTTTCCGACAGTACAATCAGCCCCAGCATTTT. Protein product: CASSFRQYNQPQHF.

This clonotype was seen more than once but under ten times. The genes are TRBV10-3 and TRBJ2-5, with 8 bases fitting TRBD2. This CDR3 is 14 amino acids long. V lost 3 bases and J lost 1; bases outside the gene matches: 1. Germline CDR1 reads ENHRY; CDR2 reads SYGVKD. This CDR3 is CAISDGGAQETQYF. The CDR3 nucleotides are TGTGCCATCAGTGACGGGGGGGCCCAAGAGACCCAGTACTTC.